Listed below are T cell receptor beta chains from one sample, sequenced in a study of blood T cell repertoires in COVID-19. Assay used: immunoSEQ multiplex PCR; TCRdb lists only in-frame clones, some missing. The repertoire holds 53,000 or so clones, with roughly 90% as singletons. Source material: peripheral blood. The source of these receptors is a human donor in a cohort sampled during active COVID-19. The CDR3 runs from the conserved cysteine through the conserved F or W. D genes are given only for firm matches. The size of a clone is reported for some rows only, either as once, few or many, or as a class for expanded clones.

J,size,V,D,CDR3,DNA
TRBJ1-2,NA,TRBV29-1,TRBD1,CSAKGADGYTF,TGCAGCGCCAAGGGGGCAGACGGCTACACCTTC
TRBJ2-2,NA,TRBV10-3,TRBD2,CAISGRGSVTGELFF,TGTGCCATCAGTGGGCGGGGGTCGGTCACCGGGGAGCTGTTTTTT
TRBJ1-5,NA,TRBV28,TRBD1,CASSGRGQGDQPQHF,TGTGCCAGCAGCGGCCGAGGACAGGGGGACCAGCCCCAGCATTTT
TRBJ2-5,NA,TRBV29-1,NA,CSVEVGGETQYF,TGCAGCGTTGAAGTCGGGGGAGAGACCCAGTACTTC
TRBJ1-2,NA,TRBV11-2,NA,CASSLDAGPNYGYTF,TGTGCCAGCAGCTTAGATGCGGGGCCCAACTATGGCTACACCTTC
TRBJ2-2,NA,TRBV2,TRBD1,CASSRTGTGELFF,TGTGCCAGCAGCCGGACAGGGACCGGGGAGCTGTTTTTT
TRBJ1-5,once,TRBV7-2,NA,CASSLLGPWATQPQHF,TGTGCCAGCAGCTTATTAGGCCCTTGGGCCACTCAGCCCCAGCATTTT
TRBJ2-3,NA,TRBV19,TRBD1,CASRDRGRTDTQYF,TGTGCCAGTAGAGACAGGGGGAGGACAGATACGCAGTATTTT
TRBJ1-5,NA,TRBV4-1,NA,CASSPLTGRNQPQHF,TGCGCCAGCAGCCCGTTAACAGGGAGAAATCAGCCCCAGCATTTT
TRBJ2-6,NA,TRBV2,TRBD1,CASRGTVSSGANVLTF,TGTGCCAGCAGGGGGACAGTTTCCTCTGGGGCCAACGTCCTGACTTTC
TRBJ2-7,NA,TRBV5-6,NA,CASSLVPGYEQYF,TGTGCCAGCAGCTTGGTCCCCGGGTACGAGCAGTACTTC
TRBJ2-3,NA,TRBV24-1,NA,CATSDLAQGSSDTQYF,TGTGCCACCAGTGATTTAGCACAGGGAAGTTCAGATACGCAGTATTTT
TRBJ2-6,NA,TRBV5-1,NA,CASSPGLLGANVLTF,TGCGCCAGCAGCCCCGGACTTTTGGGGGCCAACGTCCTGACTTTC
TRBJ2-5,NA,TRBV24-1,NA,CATSADPDNGETQYF,TGTGCCACCAGTGCTGACCCGGACAACGGAGAGACCCAGTACTTC
TRBJ1-4,NA,TRBV27,NA,CASSELATNEKLFF,TGTGCCAGCAGTGAACTAGCAACTAATGAAAAACTGTTTTTT
TRBJ2-2,NA,TRBV6-2/TRBV6-3,NA,CASSYQSPSFGELFF,TGTGCCAGCAGTTACCAATCCCCGAGTTTTGGGGAGCTGTTTTTT
TRBJ1-2,few,TRBV3-1/TRBV3-2,TRBD1,CASSQGQGGYGYTF,TGTGCCAGCAGCCAAGGACAGGGGGGCTATGGCTACACCTTC
TRBJ2-4,NA,TRBV5-1,TRBD1,CASSGDRGGDIQYF,TGCGCCAGCAGCGGAGACAGGGGAGGAGACATTCAGTACTTC
TRBJ2-5,NA,TRBV19,NA,CASSMRRSIETQYF,TGTGCCAGTAGTATGAGAAGAAGCATAGAGACCCAGTACTTC
TRBJ1-2,NA,TRBV11-2,NA,CASSLDASSLYYGYTF,TGTGCCAGCAGCTTAGATGCGTCAAGTTTGTACTATGGCTACACCTTC
TRBJ2-6,NA,TRBV4-1,TRBD1,CASSQDPPGGAGANVLTF,TGCGCCAGCAGCCAAGACCCCCCAGGGGGCGCTGGGGCCAACGTCCTGACTTTC
TRBJ2-3,NA,TRBV11-2,TRBD2,CASSPRLAELTDTQYF,TGTGCCAGCAGCCCGAGACTAGCGGAACTCACAGATACGCAGTATTTT
TRBJ1-1,NA,TRBV7-3,TRBD1,CASSSTGGSEAFF,TGTGCCAGCAGCTCAACAGGGGGATCTGAAGCTTTCTTT
TRBJ2-5,NA,TRBV27,NA,CASSPLGGLEETQYF,TGTGCCAGCAGTCCCCTCGGCGGGTTAGAAGAGACCCAGTACTTC
TRBJ2-3,once,TRBV5-5,NA,CASSLTRGDTQYF,TGTGCCAGCAGCTTGACCCGAGGGGATACGCAGTATTTT
TRBJ2-2,NA,TRBV2,TRBD1,CASSQTGGNTGELFF,TGTGCCAGCAGTCAGACAGGGGGGAACACCGGGGAGCTGTTTTTT
TRBJ2-1,once,TRBV10-3,NA,CATAGTSYNEQFF,TGTGCCACCGCCGGGACTTCCTACAATGAGCAGTTCTTC
TRBJ1-3,NA,TRBV3-1/TRBV3-2,NA,CASSQGLNTIYF,TGTGCCAGCAGCCAAGGTCTAAACACCATATATTTT
TRBJ1-2,NA,TRBV6-5,NA,CASSYQNSASGYTF,TGTGCCAGCAGTTACCAAAACTCCGCTTCTGGCTACACCTTC
TRBJ2-7,NA,TRBV2,TRBD2,CASSIITGTSDYEQYF,TGTGCCAGCAGTATAATTACCGGGACTAGCGACTACGAGCAGTACTTC
TRBJ2-3,once,TRBV21-1,NA,CASSKRRGDTQYF,TGTGCCAGCAGCAAACGTAGGGGAGATACGCAGTATTTT
TRBJ2-3,few,TRBV25-1,TRBD2,CASSGGAVRAGGADTQYF,TGTGCCAGCAGTGGAGGGGCCGTAAGAGCGGGGGGCGCAGATACGCAGTATTTT
TRBJ2-7,NA,TRBV27,NA,CASSAYLRGYEQYF,TGTGCCAGCAGCGCTTACCTCAGGGGTTACGAGCAGTACTTC
TRBJ2-3,NA,TRBV30,NA,CAWSDNRDTQYF,TGTGCCTGGAGCGACAACAGAGATACGCAGTATTTT
TRBJ1-2,NA,TRBV27,TRBD1,CASSPYPGQGRGYTF,TGTGCCAGCAGTCCGTATCCGGGACAGGGCCGAGGCTACACCTTC
TRBJ2-7,NA,TRBV6-6,NA,CASSSTSGRSYEQYF,TGTGCCAGCAGTTCGACGTCAGGCCGCTCCTACGAGCAGTACTTC
TRBJ1-2,NA,TRBV19,TRBD1,CASSAGTGLNYGYTF,TGTGCCAGTAGTGCGGGGACAGGGCTAAACTATGGCTACACCTTC
TRBJ1-2,NA,TRBV6-2/TRBV6-3,NA,CASSYRGGYTF,TGTGCCAGCAGTTATCGAGGGGGCTACACCTTC
TRBJ2-3,NA,TRBV15,NA,CATSRDELFTQYF,TGTGCCACCAGCAGAGATGAGCTATTCACGCAGTATTTT
TRBJ1-1,NA,TRBV11-1,NA,CASSRPAAGGDTEAFF,TGTGCCAGCAGCCGACCCGCCGCGGGGGGGGACACTGAAGCTTTCTTT
TRBJ2-2,NA,TRBV28,NA,CASSSEESRELFF,TGTGCCAGCAGCTCCGAGGAGTCCCGGGAGCTGTTTTTT
TRBJ1-1,NA,TRBV6-6,NA,CASSLSSFSEAFF,TGTGCCAGCAGCCTATCTTCTTTTTCTGAAGCTTTCTTT
TRBJ2-7,NA,TRBV15,NA,CATSRQGRWDEQYF,TGTGCCACCAGCAGACAGGGGCGTTGGGACGAGCAGTACTTC
TRBJ1-3,NA,TRBV7-9,NA,CASSPRDYRNTIYF,TGTGCCAGCAGCCCGCGGGATTACCGAAACACCATATATTTT
TRBJ2-1,NA,TRBV6-1,NA,CASSESTGLESYNEQFF,TGTGCCAGCAGTGAATCAACCGGACTTGAATCCTACAATGAGCAGTTCTTC
TRBJ2-1,NA,TRBV6-5,TRBD1,CASSYVRTGPNEQFF,TGTGCCAGCAGTTACGTAAGGACAGGCCCCAATGAGCAGTTCTTC
TRBJ1-4,NA,TRBV9,TRBD1,CASSVAGTGVNEKLFF,TGTGCCAGCAGCGTAGCCGGTACAGGGGTGAATGAAAAACTGTTTTTT
TRBJ2-2,NA,TRBV5-1,NA,CASLDSQNTGELFF,TGCGCCAGCCTAGACAGTCAGAACACCGGGGAGCTGTTTTTT
TRBJ2-1,once,TRBV27,TRBD1,CASSYGQGRHNEQFF,TGTGCCAGCAGTTACGGACAGGGGCGACACAATGAGCAGTTCTTC
TRBJ2-5,NA,TRBV12-3/TRBV12-4,NA,CASSFPGSETQYF,TGTGCCAGCAGTTTCCCGGGGTCAGAGACCCAGTACTTC
TRBJ1-2,NA,TRBV4-3,NA,CASSQATGRGNGYTF,TGCGCCAGCAGCCAGGCAACAGGGAGAGGGAATGGCTACACCTTC
TRBJ2-5,NA,TRBV2,NA,CASGELRETQYF,TGTGCCAGTGGGGAGTTGCGAGAGACCCAGTACTTC